The 17 T cell receptor beta chains in this list originate from one sample, sequenced in a study of breast tumors, draining lymph nodes, adjacent tissues. Samples came from axillary lymph nodes draining the breast cancer. TCRdb itself ran the multiplex PCR reads through MiXCR, one entry per CDR3 protein. The sample includes 140,000 to 150,000 distinct CDR3 sequences, about 33% seen only once; the top ten take around 2.5%. Sequenced sample: axillary lymph node tissue. The receptors were sampled from a female donor with breast cancer. Some clones in this sample may be carry-over from other donors' samples.

About this clonotype: Being one base from a much bigger clone, this may be a read error. The gene calls are TRBV18 and TRBJ1-3, with D uncertain. The CDR3 sequence is 16 residues long. The V and J ends lost 3 bases and 2 bases respectively, with 14 bases between them. The germline V gene encodes CDR1 KGHSH and CDR2 LQKENI. CDR3 nucleotides: TGTGCCAGCTCACCTGCAAACTCAGTAACTGGAAACACCATATATTTT. It codes for CASSPANSVTGNTIYF.

This clonotype appeared many times. The rearrangement uses TRBV14 and TRBJ2-2; D is ambiguous. The CDR3 has 14 residues. The germline V gene has CDR1 SGHDN and CDR2 FVKESK. Trimming left V 3 bases short and J 4 bases short, with 9 bases between. The CDR3 loop is CASSQLITTGELFF. In nucleotides, the CDR3 is TGTGCCAGCAGCCAGTTGATCACCACCGGGGAGCTGTTTTTT.

Remarks on this clonotype: At one boundary the junction diverges from the germline segment, which might be a read error. The gene calls are TRBV19 and TRBJ1-5; 8 bases are a match to TRBD1. The CDR3 extends over 15 amino acids. CDR1 is LNHDA, CDR2 SQIVND, per germline (reference sequence). CDR3 sequence (DNA): TGCGCCAGTAGACCCGGGACAGGCGGGGATCAGCCCCAGCATTTT. Translated, it gives CASRPGTGGDQPQHF.

This clonotype was seen many times. The gene calls are TRBV6-2 or TRBV6-3 and TRBJ1-5, with unresolved D. Germline lookup yields CDR1 MNHEY and CDR2 SVGEGT. V was pared by 2 bases and J by 1 base, with 9 bases between. The CDR3 totals 15 residues. CDR3 region: CASSYGINSNQPQHF. The DNA of the CDR3 is TGTGCCAGCAGTTACGGAATCAACAGCAATCAGCCCCAGCATTTT.

This clonotype has at least ten counts. The genes are TRBV2 and TRBJ1-1, with D hard to call. Germline V gene data show CDR1 as SNHLY and CDR2 as FYNNEI. CDR3 length equals 13 residues. V lost 6 bases and J lost 9, with 17 bases in between. The CDR3 region has the DNA TGTGCCAGCAGACCGAACACCGACCACAAAGCTTTCTTT. As protein: CASRPNTDHKAFF.

This clonotype showed up many times. This chain links TRBV6-5 with TRBJ2-1, with 9 bases matching TRBD1. Trimming took 4 bases from V and 4 from J; bases not matched to a gene: 8. Germline CDR1 and CDR2: MNHEY and SVGAGI. The CDR3 consists of 16 residues. CDR3 loop: CASSSARQGDYNEQFF. The CDR3 nucleotides are TGTGCCAGCAGTTCGGCAAGACAGGGGGATTACAATGAGCAGTTCTTC.

This clonotype was counted only a few times. The chain combines TRBV30 with TRBJ1-2; 7 nucleotides agree with TRBD1. Germline-derived CDR1 and CDR2 are GTSNPN and SVGIG (reference sequence). The ends lost 2 bases at V and 6 bases at J; junction bases unmatched: 3. There are 12 residues in the CDR3. In nucleotides, the CDR3 is TGTGCCTGGAGTAAAACAGGGGATGGCTACACCTTC. This codes for CAWSKTGDGYTF.

This clonotype was detected many times. V gene TRBV12-5 combines with J gene TRBJ1-2, with TRBD1 as a possible D gene (6 bases). This CDR3 is built from 12 residues. V dropped 2 bases and J dropped 8 bases, with 9 bases sitting between them. Per the germline V gene, CDR1 is LGHNT and CDR2 is FRNRAP. CDR3 amino acids: CASGLPGVGYTF. CDR3 bases: TGTGCTAGTGGTTTGCCAGGGGTCGGCTACACCTTC.

The V gene is TRBV20-1, the J gene TRBJ2-3, with 12 bases aligning to TRBD2. This CDR3 is 14 amino acids long. V lost 3 bases, J lost 5 bases, and 3 bases stayed unmatched. Germline loops: CDR1 DFQATT, CDR2 SNEGSKA (reference sequence). The CDR3: CSARASGGGDTQYF. The CDR3 nucleotides are TGCAGTGCTAGGGCTAGCGGGGGGGGAGATACGCAGTATTTT.

This clonotype was counted a few times. The genes are TRBV6-6 and TRBJ1-1; possibly TRBD1 for D (6 bases). The germline CDR1 and CDR2 sequences are MNHNY and SVGAGI (reference sequence). The V end was cut by 6 bases, the J end by 0 bases, with 17 bases between. The CDR3 is 16 residues long. CDR3 DNA sequence: TGTGCCAGCAGCCCTAGGCGTGGACAGTTGAACACTGAAGCTTTCTTT. Translating gives CASSPRRGQLNTEAFF.

This rearrangement joins TRBV6-4 to TRBJ2-1; 10 nucleotides match TRBD1. The CDR3 covers 14 residues. CDR1 is MRHNA and CDR2 is SNTAGT in the germline V gene. Losses at the gene ends were 6 bases for V and 9 bases for J; bases not matched to a gene: 8. CDR3 nucleotide sequence: TGTGCCAGCAGACCAGGGACAGGGGTACCTGAGCAGTTCTTC. Translation: CASRPGTGVPEQFF.

This clonotype appeared many times. J is TRBJ2-2 and V is TRBV19; TRBD1 might be the D (6 bases). Germline CDR1 and CDR2: LNHDA and SQIVND (reference sequence). V was cut by 9 bases and J by 2 bases, with 28 bases left in between. The CDR3 spans 19 residues. CDR3 DNA sequence: TGTGCCAGCGATAGGGGGTTGCTGCGATTGGGGTTTAACACCGGGGAGCTGTTTTTT. Its protein is CASDRGLLRLGFNTGELFF.

This clonotype was counted ten times or more. The chain joins TRBV5-1 to TRBJ2-7, with 8 bases fitting TRBD1. J gave up 4 bases and V 4 bases, and 1 base lay outside the gene matches. Germline CDR1 SGHRS, CDR2 YFSETQ. CDR3 length equals 12 residues. The CDR3 is CASSGQGYEQYF. In DNA, the CDR3 is TGCGCCAGCAGCGGACAGGGTTACGAGCAGTACTTC.

This clonotype has a count of ten or more. This rearrangement joins TRBV18 to TRBJ1-5; D unclear. Germline V gives CDR1 KGHSH, CDR2 LQKENI. V was shortened by 0 bases and J by 0 bases, with 9 bases between the two germline ends. This CDR3 is built from 16 residues. In DNA form, the CDR3 reads TGTGCCAGCTCACCACCCTGGACGGATAGCAATCAGCCCCAGCATTTT. Translated, it gives CASSPPWTDSNQPQHF. Full variable domain (outside the CDR3, taken from reference TRBV18 and TRBJ1-5): NAGVMQNPRHLVRRRGQEARLRCSPMKGHSHVYWYRQLPEEGLKFMVYLQKENIIDESGMPKERFSAEFPKEGPSILRIQQVVRGDSAAYFCASSPPWTDSNQPQHFGDGTRLSIL.

There are many counts of this clonotype. The gene calls are TRBV5-1 and TRBJ1-2; D perhaps matches TRBD1 (6 bases). Trimming cost V 4 bases and J 6 bases, with 10 bases left between them. The CDR3 runs to 12 residues. Looked up from germline, CDR1 is SGHRS and CDR2 is YFSETQ. This chain's CDR3 is CASSPDRDGYTF. CDR3 sequence (DNA): TGCGCCAGCAGCCCGGACAGAGATGGCTACACCTTC.

This clonotype showed up many times. The chain is built from TRBV6-1 and TRBJ2-7; D unresolved. CDR3 length equals 14 residues. V was cut by 1 base and J by 2 bases, with 9 bases left in between. Germline V CDR1 and CDR2: MNHNS, SASEGT. CDR3 residues: CASSEDDTAYEQYF. DNA of the CDR3: TGTGCCAGCAGTGAAGACGACACCGCCTACGAGCAGTACTTC.

This clonotype has at least ten counts. The V and J genes are TRBV7-6 and TRBJ2-5; D is uncertain. Per the germline V gene, CDR1 is SGHVS and CDR2 is FNYEAQ. V shed 2 bases and J shed 1 base, with 11 bases lying between them. This CDR3 contains 15 residues. The chain's CDR3 is CASSLIYGPQETQYF. The DNA of the CDR3 is TGTGCCAGCAGCTTAATATACGGACCCCAAGAGACCCAGTACTTC.